This T cell receptor beta chain is from a study of T cell responses to AZD1222 COVID-19 vaccine. Second-dose intervals of approximately 4 or approximately 12 weeks were pooled. V shed 7 bases and J shed 0 bases, with 12 bases lying between them. The CDR3 contains 15 residues. CDR1 and CDR2 from the germline V gene are MNHEY and SVGAGI. Produced via immunoSEQ multiplex PCR; TCRdb's table is partial and in-frame only. The sample carries approximately 130,000 clones, approximately 91% recorded once. Whole-study results and caveats: Seropositivity was recorded at baseline in only a handful of AZD1222 recipients. A reported finding is that nearly half of spike-specific TCRs target unmutated variant regions. Spike-specific TCR breadth and depth went up after people got two AZD1222 doses.

With respect to this clone: No antigen is known for it.

The chain uses TRBV6-5 and TRBJ2-2, with D uncertain. The TCR originated in an adult who received the AZD1222 COVID-19 vaccine. The specimen was peripheral blood, collected 28 days after the second AZD1222 dose. In DNA form, the CDR3 reads TGTGCCAGCACCGCACAGAACACGAACACCGGGGAGCTGTTTTTT. Translation: CASTAQNTNTGELFF.